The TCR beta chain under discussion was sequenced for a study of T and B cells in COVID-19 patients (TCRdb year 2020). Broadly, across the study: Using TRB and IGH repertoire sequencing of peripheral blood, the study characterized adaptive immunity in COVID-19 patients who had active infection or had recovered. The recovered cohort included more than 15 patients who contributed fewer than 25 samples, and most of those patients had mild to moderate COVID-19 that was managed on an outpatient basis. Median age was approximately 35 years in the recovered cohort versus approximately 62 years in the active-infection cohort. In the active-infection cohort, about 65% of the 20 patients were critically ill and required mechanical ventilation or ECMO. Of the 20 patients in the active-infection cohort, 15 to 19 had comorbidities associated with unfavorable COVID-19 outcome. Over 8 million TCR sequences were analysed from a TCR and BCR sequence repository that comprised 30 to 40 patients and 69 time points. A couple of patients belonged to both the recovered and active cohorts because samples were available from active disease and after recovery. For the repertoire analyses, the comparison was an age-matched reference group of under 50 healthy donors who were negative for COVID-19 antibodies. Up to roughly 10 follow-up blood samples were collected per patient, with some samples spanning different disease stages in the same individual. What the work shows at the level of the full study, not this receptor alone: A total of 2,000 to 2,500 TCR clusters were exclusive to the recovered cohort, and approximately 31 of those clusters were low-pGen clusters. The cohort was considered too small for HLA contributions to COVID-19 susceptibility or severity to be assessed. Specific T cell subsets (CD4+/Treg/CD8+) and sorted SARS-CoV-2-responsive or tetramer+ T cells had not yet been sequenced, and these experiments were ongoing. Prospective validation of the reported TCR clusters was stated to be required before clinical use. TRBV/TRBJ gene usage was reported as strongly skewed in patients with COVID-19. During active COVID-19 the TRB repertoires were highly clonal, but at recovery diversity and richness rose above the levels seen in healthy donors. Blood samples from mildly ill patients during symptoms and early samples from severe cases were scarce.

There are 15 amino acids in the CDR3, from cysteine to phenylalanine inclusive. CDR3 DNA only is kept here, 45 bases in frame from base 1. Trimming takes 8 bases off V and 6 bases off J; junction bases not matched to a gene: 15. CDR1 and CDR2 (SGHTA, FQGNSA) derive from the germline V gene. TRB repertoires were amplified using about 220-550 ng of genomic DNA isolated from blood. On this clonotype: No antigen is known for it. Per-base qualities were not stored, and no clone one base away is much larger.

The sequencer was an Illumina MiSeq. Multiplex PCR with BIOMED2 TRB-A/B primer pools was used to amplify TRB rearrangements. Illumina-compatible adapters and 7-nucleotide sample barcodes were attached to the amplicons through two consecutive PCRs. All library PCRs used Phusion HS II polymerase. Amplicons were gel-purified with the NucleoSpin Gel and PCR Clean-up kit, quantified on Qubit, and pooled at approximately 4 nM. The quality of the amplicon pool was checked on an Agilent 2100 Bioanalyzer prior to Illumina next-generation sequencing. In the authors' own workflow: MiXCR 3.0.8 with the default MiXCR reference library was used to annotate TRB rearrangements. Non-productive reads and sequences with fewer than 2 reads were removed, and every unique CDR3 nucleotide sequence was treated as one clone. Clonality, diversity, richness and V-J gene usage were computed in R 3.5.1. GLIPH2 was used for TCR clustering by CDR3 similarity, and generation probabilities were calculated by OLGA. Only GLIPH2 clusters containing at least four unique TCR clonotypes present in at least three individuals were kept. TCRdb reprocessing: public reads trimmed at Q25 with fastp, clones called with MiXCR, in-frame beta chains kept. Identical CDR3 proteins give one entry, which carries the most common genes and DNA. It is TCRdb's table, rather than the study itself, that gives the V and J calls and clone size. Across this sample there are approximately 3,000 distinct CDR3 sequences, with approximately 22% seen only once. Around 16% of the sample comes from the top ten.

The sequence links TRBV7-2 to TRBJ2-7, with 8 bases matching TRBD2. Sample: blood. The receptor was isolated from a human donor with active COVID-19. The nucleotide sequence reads TGTGCCAGCCAATGGAGCGGGAGCTCCCTCGGCGAGCAGTACTTC. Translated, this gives CASQWSGSSLGEQYF. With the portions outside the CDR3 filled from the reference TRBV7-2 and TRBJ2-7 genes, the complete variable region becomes GAGVSQSPSNKVTEKGKDVELRCDPISGHTALYWYRQSLGQGLEFLIYFQGNSAPDKSGLPSDRFSAERTGGSVSTLTIQRTQQEDSAVYLCASQWSGSSLGEQYFGPGTRLTVT.